This record looks at one T cell receptor beta chain sequence and its context. There is no known antigen for this receptor. No much larger clone is present one base from it, and per-base qualities are unavailable. TCRbeta CDR3 regions were amplified from genomic DNA using the immunoSEQ Assay, a bias-controlled multiplex PCR. The paper's processing steps were these. The number of nucleated cells in each sample was estimated by amplification of reference gene primers within the assay. To quantify the absolute abundance of each unique TCRbeta CDR3 rearrangement, sequence reads were collapsed and filtered. For each sample, productive Simpson clonality was calculated as the square root of Simpson's diversity index over productive rearrangements. TCRdb stores this immuneACCESS table with in-frame sequences only. Part of the clones is absent; in the studies checked, under half of the shortfall reflects unresolved V genes, and no reason is known for the rest. D and trimming were read from the DNA, whereas the V and J calls and clone size are those reported in that table. The sample yields hundreds of thousands of clones; about nine tenths were counted once. The top ten constitute more than 1% of the sample.

V is pruned by 4 bases and J by 0 bases, leaving 0 bases of the junction without a gene match. The CDR3 measures 14 amino acids from cysteine to phenylalanine. CDR3 DNA only is kept here, 42 bases in frame from base 1. Based on the germline V gene, the CDR1 and CDR2 sequences are ENHRY and SYGVKD. Participants in the prospective study were aged roughly 18 to 100 years, lived in about two dozen United States geographic areas, and enrolled through a virtual design. Cohort assignment in the prospective study relied on participant-reported clinical history from a screening survey and a study questionnaire. Mobile phlebotomists in the prospective study collected whole blood, serum and a nasopharyngeal or oropharyngeal swab from every participant. Participants in the prospective study had the option to provide additional blood draws and questionnaires over a roughly 2-month period. Prospective study blood samples were shipped either frozen or at room temperature before DNA extraction.

The data were taken from a study of blood T cell repertoires in COVID-19 (dated by TCRdb to 2019 to 2021). Turning to the overall study: Samples from collaborators originated in the United States, Italy and Spain and spanned both the acute and convalescent phases of COVID-19. Sample metadata almost always included a de-identified subject ID, COVID-19 status, age in years and sex. The repertoires were released in a freely available public database meant as a resource for research on the immune response to SARS-CoV-2. The material from the prospective study consisted of cDNA or gDNA derived from T cells, B-cell-depleted T cells, or PBMCs. Where HLA class I and class II types were available, the types were taken from metadata supplied by the sample provider, not from assay-based typing. Samples came from the ongoing ImmuneRACE study (first 160 participants) plus 1,254 subjects from 6 global collaborators. The dataset comprised deeply sampled blood TCRbeta repertoires from subjects exposed to, actively infected with, or recovered from COVID-19. Findings and caveats that apply to the study as a whole: The amount of clinical and demographic metadata varied by source and participant and was provided uncurated.

The source of this sequence is a woman in her thirties or forties with acute COVID-19. Sequencing was done on a sample of PBMCs or T cells enriched from blood (not recorded which). The V gene is TRBV10-3 and the J gene is TRBJ1-2; TRBD1 lines up with 9 middle nucleotides. CDR3 protein: CAISGQGANYGYTF. The DNA sequence reads TGTGCCATCAGTGGACAGGGGGCTAACTATGGCTACACCTTC.